This entry features one T cell receptor (beta chain) sequence. The CDR3 contains 18 residues. V was shortened by 0 bases and J by 5 bases, with 21 bases between the two germline ends. The germline CDR1 and CDR2 sequences are SGDLS and YYNGEE. Generated by immunoSEQ multiplex PCR, the TCRdb table keeps only in-frame clones and is missing some. This sample has approximately 310,000 clones; around nine tenths occur once, and the top ten carry 4% to 6%. The sample is drawn from a study of blood T cell repertoires in COVID-19. This chain joins TRBV9 and TRBJ1-3, with D tentatively TRBD1 (5 bases). Sequenced: PBMCs or T cells enriched from blood (not recorded which). This receptor was obtained from a man in his sixties who had recovered from COVID-19. The CDR3 coding sequence is TGTGCCAGCAGCGTAGCGGCGGGGCAGGGACGTTTAAGAAACACCATATATTTT. Protein product: CASSVAAGQGRLRNTIYF.